The sequence of this TCR beta chain was determined in a study of blood T cell repertoires in COVID-19. CDR3 size: 14 residues. Germline assignment: CDR1 SGHRS and CDR2 YFSETQ. V lost 1 base to trimming and J lost 5 bases, with 12 bases between them. Clones were read by immunoSEQ multiplex PCR, and TCRdb kept only the in-frame ones, dropping some. The table lists 150,000 to 200,000 clones, 87% of them singletons. The sequence derives from a woman aged 18-29 years who had recovered from COVID-19. The sequencing input was peripheral blood. The chain uses TRBV5-1 and TRBJ2-5; TRBD2 might be the D (6 bases). DNA of the CDR3: TGCGCCAGCAGCTTGTTTGCGGGGAGGGAGACCCAGTACTTC. Its translation: CASSLFAGRETQYF.